This T cell receptor beta chain was retrieved from a study of blood T cell repertoires in COVID-19. Study-wide context: Researchers got acute and convalescent COVID-19 samples from the United States, Italy and Spain. PBMCs, B-cell-depleted T cells, or T cells provided the cDNA or gDNA that made up the material.

Germline V gene sequence: CDR1 ENHRY, CDR2 SYGVKD. This CDR3 spans 12 amino acids. V dropped 10 bases and J dropped 4 bases, with 14 bases sitting between them. Authors' processing steps: Scientists estimated how many nucleated cells there were by amplifying reference gene primers. Here immunoSEQ multiplex PCR was the method, and the copy in TCRdb shows in-frame clones only, minus some. The V and J calls and clone size were taken over from that table, and D and trimming were inferred from the DNA. The data show about 250,000 clones, approximately 84% seen once. The sequencing input was peripheral blood. The receptor was isolated from a man aged 45-60 years with acute or convalescent COVID-19. This sequence joins TRBV10-3 and TRBJ2-7; D is possibly TRBD1 (5 bases). CDR3 sequence (DNA): TGTGCCAGTCCAGGGTCCTATTACGAGCAGTACTTC. Residues: CASPGSYYEQYF.